These 19 T cell receptor beta chains came from one sample sequenced in a study of blood T cell repertoires in COVID-19 (dated by TCRdb to 2020 to 2021). Library prep was done by the immunoSEQ multiplex PCR assay. TCRdb's version of the immuneACCESS table is confined to in-frame rearrangements and falls short of the full clone set. An unresolved V gene accounts for under half of the shortfall where checked; the remainder is of unknown origin. The sample table holds about 140,000 clones, of which 85% to 90% were seen once. The top ten clones comprise about 5.8% of the sample. Sequencing was carried out using peripheral blood. The receptors come from a human donor in a cohort sampled during active COVID-19.

The chain has TRBV5-1 and TRBJ1-1; TRBD1 is a possible D gene (5 bases). Germline assignment: CDR1 SGHRS and CDR2 YFSETQ. The CDR3 has 14 amino acids. The V gene lost 0 bases and the J gene lost 6 bases, with 12 bases spanning the gap. The CDR3 DNA follows: TGCGCCAGCAGCTTGGTGCGGGGGACGGCTGAAGCTTTCTTT. It yields the protein CASSLVRGTAEAFF.

The chain links TRBV10-2 to TRBJ2-7, with 9 bases lining up with TRBD2. V lost 4 bases to trimming and J lost 4 bases; unmatched junction nucleotides: 8. There are 15 residues in the CDR3. Germline loops: CDR1 WSHSY, CDR2 SAAADI. CDR3 DNA: TGCGCCAGCAGTGGTACCGCTAGCGGGGCATACGAGCAGTACTTC. It specifies CASSGTASGAYEQYF.

This chain links TRBV5-1 with TRBJ2-1; possible D gene TRBD1, 6 bases. This CDR3 has 15 amino acids. The ends were cut back, 4 bases at V and 6 bases at J, with 17 bases in the middle. CDR1 and CDR2 from the germline V gene are SGHRS and YFSETQ. The CDR3 nucleotides are TGCGCCAGCAGCGTAACAGGGCGGGTGGCCAATGAGCAGTTCTTC. Protein product: CASSVTGRVANEQFF. Full variable domain (rest looked up from reference TRBV5-1 and TRBJ2-1): KAGVTQTPRYLIKTRGQQVTLSCSPISGHRSVSWYQQTPGQGLQFLFEYFSETQRNKGNFPGRFSGRQFSNSRSEMNVSTLELGDSALYLCASSVTGRVANEQFFGPGTRLTVL.

The chain recombines TRBV5-1 with TRBJ2-6; 10 bases line up with TRBD1. This CDR3 has 17 amino acids. Germline CDR1 reads SGHRS; CDR2 reads YFSETQ. V was clipped by 7 bases and J by 3 bases; unmatched bases: 10. The DNA for the CDR3 is TGCGCCAGCTCTCGACAGGGGGCGTTCGGTGGGGCCAACGTCCTGACTTTC. Its translation is CASSRQGAFGGANVLTF.

The V and J genes are TRBV18 and TRBJ2-7, with D possibly being TRBD2 (5 bases). Trimming pared 2 bases from V and 3 bases from J, leaving 11 bases between. This CDR3 is built from 14 residues. CDR1 KGHSH and CDR2 LQKENI come from the germline V gene. CDR3 bases: TGTGCCAGCTCACCAGGGAGAGCGGACTACGAGCAGTACTTC. Its translation: CASSPGRADYEQYF.

The J gene is TRBJ2-7, the V gene TRBV27; 8 nucleotides line up with TRBD1. Looked up from germline, CDR1 is MNHEY and CDR2 is SMNVEV (reference sequence). The CDR3 contains 13 residues. The V gene end was trimmed by 7 bases and the J gene end by 3 bases; junction bases not matched to a gene: 5. CDR3 in amino acids: CASTSTGGYEQYF. CDR3 nucleotide sequence: TGTGCCAGCACGAGTACAGGGGGCTACGAGCAGTACTTC.

This rearrangement joins TRBV28 to TRBJ2-7; tentatively, D is TRBD2 (5 bases). V was cut by 5 bases and J by 7 bases, with 18 bases left in between. Germline values: CDR1 MDHEN, CDR2 SYDVKM. The CDR3 has 14 amino acids. CDR3 sequence (DNA): TGTGCCAGCAGTCGCGCCGATGTACGGAGGGAGCAGTACTTC. The encoded protein is CASSRADVRREQYF.

The rearrangement uses TRBV6-6 and TRBJ1-1; D might be TRBD1 (6 bases). Germline assignment: CDR1 MNHNY and CDR2 SVGAGI (reference sequence). V dropped 0 bases and J dropped 3 bases, with 14 bases sitting between them. The CDR3 covers 16 residues. The CDR3 spells CASSYSVDSLDTEAFF. CDR3 nucleotides: TGTGCCAGCAGTTACTCGGTGGACAGTTTGGACACTGAAGCTTTCTTT.

The rearrangement uses TRBV6-5 and TRBJ2-2; the match to TRBD1 covers 9 bases. The CDR3 consists of 15 residues. Germline V CDR1 and CDR2: MNHEY, SVGAGI. Trimming at V came to 8 bases and at J to 4 bases, leaving 8 bases not matched to a gene. CDR3 DNA sequence: TGTGCCAGCGGGAGACAGGGGGTCGTCACCGGGGAGCTGTTTTTT. This encodes CASGRQGVVTGELFF.

This chain uses TRBV6-5 with TRBJ1-2; D ambiguous. The V gene lost 6 bases and the J gene lost 4 bases, with 12 bases spanning the gap. The V gene's germline CDR1 is MNHEY and CDR2 SVGAGI. CDR3 length: 13 amino acids. CDR3 sequence (DNA): TGTGCCAGCAGACGACCGGGAGGCTATGGCTACACCTTC. Amino acids: CASRRPGGYGYTF.

This clone turned up a few times. The chain joins TRBV5-1 to TRBJ1-2; 7 nucleotides match TRBD1. V lost 0 bases, J lost 6 bases, and 2 bases stayed unmatched. The germline V gene has CDR1 SGHRS and CDR2 YFSETQ. The CDR3 runs 13 residues. The CDR3 spells CASSLVGGDGYTF. CDR3 sequence (DNA): TGCGCCAGCAGCTTGGTAGGGGGCGATGGCTACACCTTC.

V gene TRBV5-1 combines with J gene TRBJ2-3; weak D call: TRBD2 (5 bases). The length of the CDR3 is 18 residues. Trimming shortened V by 5 bases and J by 0 bases, and 22 bases separated the two germline ends. CDR1 and CDR2 from the germline V gene are SGHRS and YFSETQ. The CDR3 nucleotides are TGCGCCAGCAGATGGCCTAGCAGTGATATCACTAGCACAGATACGCAGTATTTT. It specifies CASRWPSSDITSTDTQYF.

CDR3 sequence: CASSLVGGRSYEQYF. In DNA form, the CDR3 reads TGTGCCAGCAGCTTAGTCGGCGGCAGATCCTACGAGCAGTACTTC. V and J are TRBV7-9 and TRBJ2-7; D gene ambiguous. Between the trimmed V and J ends, which lost 1 base and 1 base, there was a span of 11 bases. In germline, CDR1 is SEHNR, CDR2 FQNEAQ (reference sequence). The CDR3 covers 15 residues. Full variable domain (outside the CDR3, taken from reference TRBV7-9 and TRBJ2-7): DTGVSQNPRHKITKRGQNVTFRCDPISEHNRLYWYRQTLGQGPEFLTYFQNEAQLEKSRLLSDRFSAERPKGSFSTLEIQRTEQGDSAMYLCASSLVGGRSYEQYFGPGTRLTVT.

The rearrangement uses TRBV28 and TRBJ2-4, with 10 bases matching TRBD2. The germline gives CDR1 MDHEN, CDR2 SYDVKM. V trimming: 7 bases; J trimming: 0 bases; junction bases outside the gene matches: 6. The CDR3 extends over 16 amino acids. The CDR3 here is CASTTGTSVAKNIQYF. CDR3 in DNA: TGTGCCAGCACCACCGGGACTAGCGTAGCCAAAAACATTCAGTACTTC.

The chain recombines TRBV27 with TRBJ2-5; D call uncertain. CDR3 length equals 12 residues. The V gene lost 2 bases and the J gene lost 5 bases, with 6 bases spanning the gap. Germline CDR1 is MNHEY and CDR2 is SMNVEV (reference sequence). This chain's CDR3 is CASSLVEETQYF. The CDR3 DNA sequence: TGTGCCAGCAGTTTAGTGGAGGAGACCCAGTACTTC.

The rearrangement uses TRBV5-1 and TRBJ1-2; TRBD1 agrees at 8 bases. Losses at the gene ends were 3 bases for V and 6 bases for J; bases not matched to a gene: 4. Germline assignment: CDR1 SGHRS and CDR2 YFSETQ. The CDR3 sequence is 13 residues long. This CDR3 is CASSSDRDDGYTF. CDR3 coding DNA: TGCGCCAGCAGCTCGGACAGGGACGATGGCTACACCTTC.

The CDR3, as DNA: TGTGCCAGCAGCCCCTCCTTGACAGTCCCAAGGGGAAACACCATATATTTT. The encoded protein is CASSPSLTVPRGNTIYF. The V and J genes are TRBV5-5 and TRBJ1-3; possibly TRBD1 for D (5 bases). This CDR3 region has 17 residues. Trimming left V 4 bases short and J 4 bases short, with 21 bases between. CDR1 is SGHKS and CDR2 is YYEKEE in the germline V gene (reference sequence). Drawing the rest from reference TRBV5-5 and TRBJ1-3, the complete variable domain is DAGVTQSPTHLIKTRGQQVTLRCSPISGHKSVSWYQQVLGQGPQFIFQYYEKEERGRGNFPDRFSARQFPNYSSELNVNALLLGDSALYLCASSPSLTVPRGNTIYFGEGSWLTVV.

This chain joins TRBV5-4 and TRBJ2-1; D may be TRBD2 (5 bases). The length of the CDR3 is 16 residues. The V gene lost 4 bases and the J gene lost 5 bases, with 19 bases spanning the gap. Germline loops: CDR1 SGHNT, CDR2 YYREEE (reference sequence). The CDR3: CASSRAGGLINNEQFF. The CDR3 coding sequence is TGTGCCAGCAGCCGGGCGGGTGGGCTTATTAACAATGAGCAGTTCTTC. Combining the CDR3 with reference TRBV5-4 and TRBJ2-1 gives the whole variable domain ETGVTQSPTHLIKTRGQQVTLRCSSQSGHNTVSWYQQALGQGPQFIFQYYREEENGRGNFPPRFSGLQFPNYSSELNVNALELDDSALYLCASSRAGGLINNEQFFGPGTRLTVL.

This clone has a handful of counts. This chain joins TRBV30 and TRBJ1-5, with no clear D. Trimming shortened V by 7 bases and J by 6 bases, and 16 bases separated the two germline ends. Germline lookup yields CDR1 GTSNPN and CDR2 SVGIG (reference sequence). The length of the CDR3 is 13 residues. CDR3 DNA sequence: TGTGCCTTCGCAACCCAGCGGTCTCAGCCCCAGCATTTT. Its protein is CAFATQRSQPQHF.